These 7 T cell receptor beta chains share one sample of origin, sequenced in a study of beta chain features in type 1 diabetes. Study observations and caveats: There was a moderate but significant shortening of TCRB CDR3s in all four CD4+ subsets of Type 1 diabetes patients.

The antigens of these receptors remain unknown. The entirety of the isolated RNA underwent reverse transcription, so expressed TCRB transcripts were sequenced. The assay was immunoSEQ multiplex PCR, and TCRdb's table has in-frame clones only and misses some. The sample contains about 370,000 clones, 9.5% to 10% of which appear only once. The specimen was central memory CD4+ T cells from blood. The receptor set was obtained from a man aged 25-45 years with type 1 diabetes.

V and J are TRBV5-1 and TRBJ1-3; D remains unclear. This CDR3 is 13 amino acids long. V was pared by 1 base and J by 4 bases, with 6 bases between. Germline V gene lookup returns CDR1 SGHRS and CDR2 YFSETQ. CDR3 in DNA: TGCGCCAGCAGCTTGAACGAGGGAAACACCATATATTTT. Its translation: CASSLNEGNTIYF.

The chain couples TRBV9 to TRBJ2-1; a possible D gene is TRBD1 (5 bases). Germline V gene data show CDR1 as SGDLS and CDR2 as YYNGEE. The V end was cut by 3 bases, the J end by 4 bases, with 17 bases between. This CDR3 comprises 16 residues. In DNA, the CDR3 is TGTGCCAGCAGCGGAGGTCAGGGTTCTCCTTACAATGAGCAGTTCTTC. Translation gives CASSGGQGSPYNEQFF.

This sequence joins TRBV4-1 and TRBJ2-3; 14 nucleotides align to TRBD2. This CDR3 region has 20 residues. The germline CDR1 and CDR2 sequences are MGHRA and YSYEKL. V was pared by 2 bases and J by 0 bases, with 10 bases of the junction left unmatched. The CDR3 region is CASSQTGTSGSPTSTDTQYF. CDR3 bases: TGCGCCAGCAGCCAAACCGGGACTAGCGGGAGTCCTACTAGCACAGATACGCAGTATTTT.

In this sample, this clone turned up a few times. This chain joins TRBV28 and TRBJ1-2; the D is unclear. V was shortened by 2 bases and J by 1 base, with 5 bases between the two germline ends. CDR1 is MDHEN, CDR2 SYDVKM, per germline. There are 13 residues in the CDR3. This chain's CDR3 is CASSLGVNYGYTF. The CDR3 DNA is TGTGCCAGCAGTTTAGGGGTTAACTATGGCTACACCTTC.

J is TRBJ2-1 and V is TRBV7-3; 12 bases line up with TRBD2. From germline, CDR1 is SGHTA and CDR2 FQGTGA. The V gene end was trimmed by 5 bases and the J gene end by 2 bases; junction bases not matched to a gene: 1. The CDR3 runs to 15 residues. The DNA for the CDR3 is TGTGCCAGCAGCCTAGCGGGAGGGACCTACAATGAGCAGTTCTTC. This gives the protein CASSLAGGTYNEQFF.

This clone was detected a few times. DNA for the CDR3: TGTGCCAGCAGCTTGGGGGGGACAGGCCCCAATCAGCCCCAGCATTTT. This sequence encodes CASSLGGTGPNQPQHF. This sequence joins TRBV7-9 and TRBJ1-5; 8 bases are a match to TRBD1. CDR3 length: 16 residues. Germline assignment: CDR1 SEHNR and CDR2 FQNEAQ (reference sequence). With V trimmed by 3 bases and J by 3 bases, 7 bases remained unmatched. Complete variable domain (other parts from reference TRBV7-9 and TRBJ1-5): DTGVSQNPRHKITKRGQNVTFRCDPISEHNRLYWYRQTLGQGPEFLTYFQNEAQLEKSRLLSDRFSAERPKGSFSTLEIQRTEQGDSAMYLCASSLGGTGPNQPQHFGDGTRLSIL.

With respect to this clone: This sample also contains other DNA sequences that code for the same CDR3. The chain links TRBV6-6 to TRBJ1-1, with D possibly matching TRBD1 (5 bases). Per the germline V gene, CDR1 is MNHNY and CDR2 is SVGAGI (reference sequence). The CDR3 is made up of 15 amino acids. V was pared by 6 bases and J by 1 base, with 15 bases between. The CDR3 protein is CASRTPGGENTEAFF. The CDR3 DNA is TGTGCCAGCAGAACCCCCGGGGGAGAGAACACTGAAGCTTTCTTT.